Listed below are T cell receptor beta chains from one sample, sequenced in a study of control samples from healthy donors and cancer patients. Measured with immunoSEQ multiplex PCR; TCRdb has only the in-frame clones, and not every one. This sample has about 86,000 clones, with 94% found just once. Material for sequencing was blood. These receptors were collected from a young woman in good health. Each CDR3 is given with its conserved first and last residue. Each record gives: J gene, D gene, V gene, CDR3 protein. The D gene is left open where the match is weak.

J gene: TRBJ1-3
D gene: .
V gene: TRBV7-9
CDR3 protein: CASSLALIDGSSGNTIYF

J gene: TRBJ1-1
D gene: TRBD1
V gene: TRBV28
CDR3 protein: CASSLYRGRNTEAFF

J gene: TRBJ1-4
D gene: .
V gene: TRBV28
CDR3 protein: CASSAAGATNEKLFF

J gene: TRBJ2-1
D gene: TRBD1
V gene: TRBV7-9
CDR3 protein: CASSSGTGGLYNEQFF

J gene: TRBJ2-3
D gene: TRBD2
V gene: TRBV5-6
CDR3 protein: CASSLPQASGALWTDTQYF

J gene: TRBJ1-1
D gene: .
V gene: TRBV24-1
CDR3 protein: CATRGGTEAFF

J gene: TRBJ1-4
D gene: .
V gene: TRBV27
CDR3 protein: CASSFLIAGDRGEKLFF

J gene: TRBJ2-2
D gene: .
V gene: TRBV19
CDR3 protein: CASSIWGLDGELFF

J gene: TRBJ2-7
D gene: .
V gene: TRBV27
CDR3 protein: CASSSSRLIYEQYF

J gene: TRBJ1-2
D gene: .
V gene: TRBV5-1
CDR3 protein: CASSLGQGRLYGYTF

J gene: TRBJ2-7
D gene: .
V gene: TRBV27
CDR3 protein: CASSPGGPLYEQYF

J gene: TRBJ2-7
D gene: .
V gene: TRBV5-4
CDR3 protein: CASSSGLHYEQYF

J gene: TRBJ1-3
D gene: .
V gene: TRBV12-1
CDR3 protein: CASSFEAPSGNTIYF

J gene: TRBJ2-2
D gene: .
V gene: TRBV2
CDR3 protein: CASNWEHNTGELFF

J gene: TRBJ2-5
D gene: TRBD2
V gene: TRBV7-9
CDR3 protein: CASSLGLAAETQYF

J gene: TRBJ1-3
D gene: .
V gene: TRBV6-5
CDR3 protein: CASSYKNTIYF

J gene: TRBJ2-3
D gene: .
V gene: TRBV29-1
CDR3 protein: CSVEGGRLADTQYF

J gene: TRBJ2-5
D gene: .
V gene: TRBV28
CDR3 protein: CASSNNDRQETQYF

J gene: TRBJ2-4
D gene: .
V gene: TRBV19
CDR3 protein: CASMGGRNIQYF

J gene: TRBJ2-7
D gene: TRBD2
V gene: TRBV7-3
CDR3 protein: CASSESGRMNEQYF

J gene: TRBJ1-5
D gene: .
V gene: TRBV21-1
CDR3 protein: CASSMVIGDTLNQYSNQPQHF

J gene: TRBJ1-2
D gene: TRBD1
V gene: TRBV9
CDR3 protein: CASSTQGAGGYTF

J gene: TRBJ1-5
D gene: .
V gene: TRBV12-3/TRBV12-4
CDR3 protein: CASSLWMSQPQHF

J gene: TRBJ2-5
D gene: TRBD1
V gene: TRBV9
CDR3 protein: CASSFGQGFNKETQYF

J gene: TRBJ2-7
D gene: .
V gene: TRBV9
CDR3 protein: CASSEKGGSYEQYF

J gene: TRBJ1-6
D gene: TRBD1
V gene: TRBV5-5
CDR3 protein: CASSLPGTENVNDNSPLHF

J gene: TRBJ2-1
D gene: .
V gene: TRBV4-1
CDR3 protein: CASSPGGYEQFF

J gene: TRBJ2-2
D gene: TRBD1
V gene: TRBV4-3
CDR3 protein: CASSQAQGAITGELFF

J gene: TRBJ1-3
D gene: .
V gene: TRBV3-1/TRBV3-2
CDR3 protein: CASSPVRHSGNTIYF

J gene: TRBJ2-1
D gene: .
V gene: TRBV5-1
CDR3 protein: CASSSALRNEQFF

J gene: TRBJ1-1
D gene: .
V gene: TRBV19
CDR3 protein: CASRPTQRGNTEAFF

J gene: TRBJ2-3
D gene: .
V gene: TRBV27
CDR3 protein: CASSLFGVTGRSADTQYF

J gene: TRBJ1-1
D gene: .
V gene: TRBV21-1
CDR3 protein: CASSNCRLTFTEAFF

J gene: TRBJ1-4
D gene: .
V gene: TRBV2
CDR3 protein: CASRPGAGEKLFF

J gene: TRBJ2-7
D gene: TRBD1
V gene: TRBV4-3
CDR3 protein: CASSQGDRVGYEQYF

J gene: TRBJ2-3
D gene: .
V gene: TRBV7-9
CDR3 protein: CASSLGRAVAIDTQYF

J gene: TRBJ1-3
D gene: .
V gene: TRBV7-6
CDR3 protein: CASSLPKFALGGNTIYF

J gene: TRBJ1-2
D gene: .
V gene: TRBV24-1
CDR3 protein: CATSGRTGPSNYGYTF

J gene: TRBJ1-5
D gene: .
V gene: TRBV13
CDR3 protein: CASSSSDAGINQPQHF

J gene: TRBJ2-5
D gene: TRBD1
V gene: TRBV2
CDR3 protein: CASRSRQGIETQYF

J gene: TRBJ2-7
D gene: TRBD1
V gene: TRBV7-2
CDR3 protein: CASSLSGQGASYEQYF

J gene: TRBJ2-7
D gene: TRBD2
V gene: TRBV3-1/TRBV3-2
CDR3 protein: CASSQVGGAAEQYF

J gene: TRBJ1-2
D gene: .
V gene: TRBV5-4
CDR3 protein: CASSFGSRDPYGYTF

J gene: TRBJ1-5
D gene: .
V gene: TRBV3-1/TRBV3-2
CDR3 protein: CASSQSVGQFGGQPQHF